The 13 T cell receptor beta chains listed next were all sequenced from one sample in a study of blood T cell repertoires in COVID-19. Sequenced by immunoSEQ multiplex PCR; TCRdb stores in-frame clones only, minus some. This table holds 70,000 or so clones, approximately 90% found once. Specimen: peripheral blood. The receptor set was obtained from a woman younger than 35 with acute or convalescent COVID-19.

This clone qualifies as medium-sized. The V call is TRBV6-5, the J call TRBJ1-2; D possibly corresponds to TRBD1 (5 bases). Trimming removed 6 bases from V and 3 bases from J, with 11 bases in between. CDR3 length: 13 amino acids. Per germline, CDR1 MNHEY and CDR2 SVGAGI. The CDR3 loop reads CASRATVDYGYTF. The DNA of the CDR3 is TGTGCCAGCAGGGCGACAGTGGACTATGGCTACACCTTC.

DNA for the CDR3: TGCGCCAGCAGCCAAGCCGCTAGCGCTTCCTACAATGAGCAGTTCTTC. It specifies CASSQAASASYNEQFF. This chain joins TRBV4-3 and TRBJ2-1; D is possibly TRBD2 (6 bases). V lost 1 base and J lost 1, with 11 bases in between. The V gene's germline CDR1 is LGHNA and CDR2 YSLEER. The CDR3 spans 16 residues.

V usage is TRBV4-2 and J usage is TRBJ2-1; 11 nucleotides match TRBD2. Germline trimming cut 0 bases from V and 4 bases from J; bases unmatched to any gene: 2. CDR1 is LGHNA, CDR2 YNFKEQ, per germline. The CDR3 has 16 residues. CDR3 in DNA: TGTGCCAGCAGCCAAGAGACTAGCGGGAATTACAATGAGCAGTTCTTC. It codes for CASSQETSGNYNEQFF.

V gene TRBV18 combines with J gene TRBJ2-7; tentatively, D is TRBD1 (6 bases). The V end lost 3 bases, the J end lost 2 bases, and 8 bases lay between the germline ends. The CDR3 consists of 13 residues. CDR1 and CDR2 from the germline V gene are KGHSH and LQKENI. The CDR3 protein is CASSPGATYEQYF. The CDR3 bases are TGTGCCAGCTCACCGGGGGCCACCTACGAGCAGTACTTC.

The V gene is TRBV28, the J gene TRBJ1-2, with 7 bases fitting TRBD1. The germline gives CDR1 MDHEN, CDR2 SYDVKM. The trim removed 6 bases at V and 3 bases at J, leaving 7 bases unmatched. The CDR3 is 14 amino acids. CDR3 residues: CASSPPGTDYGYTF. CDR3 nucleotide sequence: TGTGCCAGCAGCCCTCCAGGGACAGACTATGGCTACACCTTC.

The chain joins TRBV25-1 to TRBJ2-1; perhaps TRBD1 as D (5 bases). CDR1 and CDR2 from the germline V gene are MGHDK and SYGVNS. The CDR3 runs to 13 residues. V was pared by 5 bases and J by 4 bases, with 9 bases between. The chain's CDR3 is CASSPGIYNEQFF. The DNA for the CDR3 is TGTGCCAGCAGTCCAGGGATTTACAATGAGCAGTTCTTC.

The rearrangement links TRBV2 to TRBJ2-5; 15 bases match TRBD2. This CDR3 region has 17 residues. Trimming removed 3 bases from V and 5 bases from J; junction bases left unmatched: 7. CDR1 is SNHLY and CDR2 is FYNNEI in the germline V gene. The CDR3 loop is CASSDGLAGGKGETQYF. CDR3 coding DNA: TGTGCCAGCAGTGATGGACTAGCGGGGGGGAAGGGGGAGACCCAGTACTTC.

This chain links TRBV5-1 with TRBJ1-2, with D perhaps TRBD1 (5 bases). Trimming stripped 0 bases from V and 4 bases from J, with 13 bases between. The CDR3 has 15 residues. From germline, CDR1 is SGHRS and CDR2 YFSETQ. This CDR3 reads CASSLDSGRAYGYTF. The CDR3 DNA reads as TGCGCCAGCAGCTTGGATTCAGGGAGGGCCTATGGCTACACCTTC.

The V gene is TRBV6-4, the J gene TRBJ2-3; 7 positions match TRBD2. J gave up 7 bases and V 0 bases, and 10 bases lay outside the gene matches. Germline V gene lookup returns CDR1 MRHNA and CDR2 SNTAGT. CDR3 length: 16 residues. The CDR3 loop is CASSDSLGGGGYTQYF. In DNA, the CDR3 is TGTGCCAGCAGTGACTCTTTGGGCGGGGGAGGATATACGCAGTATTTT.

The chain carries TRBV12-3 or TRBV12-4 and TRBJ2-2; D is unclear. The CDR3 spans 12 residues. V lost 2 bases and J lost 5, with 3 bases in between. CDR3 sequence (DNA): TGTGCCAGCAGTTTAATAACCGGGGAGCTGTTTTTT. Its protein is CASSLITGELFF.

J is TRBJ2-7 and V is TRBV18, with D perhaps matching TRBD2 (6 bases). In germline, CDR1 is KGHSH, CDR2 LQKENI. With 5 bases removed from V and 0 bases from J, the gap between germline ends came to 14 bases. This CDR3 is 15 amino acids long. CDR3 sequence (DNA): TGTGCCAGCTCAAGAGAAGCCGGGGGCTCCTACGAGCAGTACTTC. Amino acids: CASSREAGGSYEQYF.

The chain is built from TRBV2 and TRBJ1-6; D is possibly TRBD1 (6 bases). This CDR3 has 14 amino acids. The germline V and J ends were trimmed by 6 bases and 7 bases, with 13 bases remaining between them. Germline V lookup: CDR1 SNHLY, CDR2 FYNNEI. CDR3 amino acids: CASSAYTGNSPLHF. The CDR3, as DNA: TGTGCCAGCAGCGCTTATACAGGGAATTCACCCCTCCACTTT.

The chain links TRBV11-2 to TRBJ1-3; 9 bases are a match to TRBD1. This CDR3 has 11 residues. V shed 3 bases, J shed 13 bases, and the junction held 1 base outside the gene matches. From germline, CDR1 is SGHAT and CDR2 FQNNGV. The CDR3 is CASSLGQGIYF. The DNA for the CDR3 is TGTGCCAGCAGCTTGGGACAGGGAATATATTTT. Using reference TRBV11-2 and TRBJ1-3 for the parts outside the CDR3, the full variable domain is EAGVAQSPRYKIIEKRQSVAFWCNPISGHATLYWYQQILGQGPKLLIQFQNNGVVDDSQLPKDRFSAERLKGVDSTLKIQPAKLEDSAVYLCASSLGQGIYFGEGSWLTVV.